The 2 T cell receptor beta chains given below trace back to one sample, sequenced in a study of blood T cell repertoires in COVID-19. Sequencing was performed with immunoSEQ multiplex PCR; in TCRdb, only in-frame clones are kept and a portion is missing. The sample yields 300,000 to 450,000 clones, 88% seen once. The sample taken for sequencing was PBMCs or T cells enriched from blood (not recorded which). These receptors all stem from a woman aged 25 to 39 who had been exposed to COVID-19.

CDR3 nucleotides: TGTGCCAGCGGAACTAGCGAGTTGTGGGAGCAGTTCTTC. Encoded protein: CASGTSELWEQFF. This chain links TRBV3-1 (or the pseudogene TRBV3-2) with TRBJ2-1; 7 positions agree with TRBD2. Germline CDR1 is LGHDT and CDR2 is YNNKEL (reference sequence). The junction had 11 bases not matched to a gene; V was cut back by 8 bases and J by 10 bases. The CDR3 contains 13 residues.

This clone was counted once. This chain connects TRBV18 to TRBJ1-6, with D possibly TRBD1 on 6 matching bases. This CDR3 contains 14 residues. Trimming cost V 1 base and J 8 bases, with 9 bases left between them. Germline V gene lookup returns CDR1 KGHSH and CDR2 LQKENI. The CDR3 region is CASSPQAGDSPLHF. CDR3 nucleotides: TGTGCCAGCTCACCACAGGCAGGGGATTCACCCCTCCACTTT.